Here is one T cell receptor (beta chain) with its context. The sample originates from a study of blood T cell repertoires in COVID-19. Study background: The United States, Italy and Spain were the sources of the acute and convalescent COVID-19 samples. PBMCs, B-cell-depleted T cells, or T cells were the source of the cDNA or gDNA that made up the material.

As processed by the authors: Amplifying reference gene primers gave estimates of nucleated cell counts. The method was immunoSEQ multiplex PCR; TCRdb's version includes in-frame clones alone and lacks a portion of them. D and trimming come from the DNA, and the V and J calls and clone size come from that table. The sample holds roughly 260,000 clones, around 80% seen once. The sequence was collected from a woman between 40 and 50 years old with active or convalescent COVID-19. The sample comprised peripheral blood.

The CDR3 loop is CASSQDTHSGIYNEQFF. For the CDR3, the DNA is TGTGCCAGCAGCCAGGATACCCATAGCGGGATATACAATGAGCAGTTCTTC. The chain employs TRBV3-1 (or the pseudogene TRBV3-2) and TRBJ2-1; TRBD2 matches at 8 bases. The V gene end was trimmed by 3 bases and the J gene end by 4 bases; junction bases not matched to a gene: 11. The germline V gene encodes CDR1 LGHDT and CDR2 YNNKEL (reference sequence). The length of the CDR3 is 17 residues.